The present entry profiles one TCR beta chain with its context. The sample belongs to a study of blood T cell repertoires in COVID-19. Study-level information: Samples taken during acute and convalescent COVID-19 were collected in the United States, Italy and Spain. The cDNA or gDNA used as material had been derived from T cells, B-cell-depleted T cells, or PBMCs.

This CDR3 spans 15 amino acids. Germline CDR1 and CDR2: LGHNA and YSLEER. J was trimmed by 2 bases and V by 3 bases; bases with no gene match: 4. Per the original methods: Estimates of nucleated cell counts were drawn from the amplification of reference gene primers. The assay was immunoSEQ multiplex PCR, and TCRdb's table has in-frame clones only and misses some. Clone size and the V and J calls come from that table; the DNA yielded D and trimming. The sample includes 45,000 to 55,000 clones, over 80% of them seen just once. The chain links TRBV4-3 to TRBJ1-5; 7 bases map to TRBD1. This sequence originates from a human donor in a cohort sampled during active COVID-19. Sequencing input: peripheral blood. As DNA, the CDR3 is TGCGCCAGCAGCCACGGGACAGCCGGCAATCAGCCCCAGCATTTT. Its protein product is CASSHGTAGNQPQHF.